Listed below are T cell receptor beta chains from one sample, sequenced in a study of cytomegalovirus exposure and HLA in healthy donors. Assay used: immunoSEQ multiplex PCR; TCRdb lists only in-frame clones, some missing. This table has 190,000 or so clones, 80% appearing once. Sequenced material: PBMCs. These receptors were taken from a boy between 10 and 17 years old in good health and CMV-seronegative. The CDR3 runs from the conserved cysteine through the conserved F or W. Fields, in order: CDR3 length, J gene, D gene, V gene, clone size, CDR3 protein, CDR3 DNA. The D gene is left open where the match is weak. A row's size may be missing; if present it is once, few, many or a size class.

CDR3 length: 15; J gene: TRBJ2-1; D gene: TRBD2; V gene: TRBV30; clone size: NA; CDR3 protein: CAWSPIAGGFSEQFF; CDR3 DNA: TGTGCCTGGAGTCCCATAGCGGGAGGGTTTAGTGAGCAGTTCTTC
CDR3 length: 16; J gene: TRBJ1-5; D gene: NA; V gene: TRBV19; clone size: NA; CDR3 protein: CASSMLRGNSNQPQHF; CDR3 DNA: TGTGCCAGTAGTATGTTGCGGGGGAATAGCAATCAGCCCCAGCATTTT
CDR3 length: 14; J gene: TRBJ2-3; D gene: NA; V gene: TRBV19; clone size: NA; CDR3 protein: CASKGGLSTDTQYF; CDR3 DNA: TGTGCCAGTAAGGGCGGACTCAGCACAGATACGCAGTATTTT
CDR3 length: 15; J gene: TRBJ2-7; D gene: TRBD1; V gene: TRBV5-1; clone size: NA; CDR3 protein: CASSLTGQGRFEQYF; CDR3 DNA: TGCGCCAGCAGCTTGACGGGACAGGGTAGGTTCGAGCAGTACTTC
CDR3 length: 16; J gene: TRBJ2-1; D gene: TRBD2; V gene: TRBV9; clone size: NA; CDR3 protein: CASSVLPAGGGNEQFF; CDR3 DNA: TGTGCCAGCAGCGTACTTCCAGCGGGAGGGGGCAATGAGCAGTTCTTC
CDR3 length: 16; J gene: TRBJ1-6; D gene: NA; V gene: TRBV7-2; clone size: NA; CDR3 protein: CASSLAGTHNNSPLHF; CDR3 DNA: TGTGCCAGCAGCTTAGCGGGGACACATAATAATTCACCCCTCCACTTT
CDR3 length: 15; J gene: TRBJ2-7; D gene: NA; V gene: TRBV5-4; clone size: NA; CDR3 protein: CASSLGYGLGGEQYF; CDR3 DNA: TGTGCCAGCAGCTTGGGTTACGGGCTGGGGGGCGAGCAGTACTTC
CDR3 length: 13; J gene: TRBJ1-1; D gene: NA; V gene: TRBV7-3; clone size: NA; CDR3 protein: CASSLSSNTEAFF; CDR3 DNA: TGTGCCAGCAGCTTAAGTAGCAACACTGAAGCTTTCTTT
CDR3 length: 15; J gene: TRBJ2-1; D gene: TRBD2; V gene: TRBV10-1; clone size: NA; CDR3 protein: CASQNRLSGRDEQFF; CDR3 DNA: TGCGCCAGTCAGAACCGGCTGAGCGGGAGGGATGAGCAGTTCTTC
CDR3 length: 15; J gene: TRBJ2-1; D gene: NA; V gene: TRBV28; clone size: NA; CDR3 protein: CASSLSEFGDNEQFF; CDR3 DNA: TGTGCCAGCAGTTTATCCGAATTCGGAGACAATGAGCAGTTCTTC
CDR3 length: 15; J gene: TRBJ1-2; D gene: TRBD1; V gene: TRBV19; clone size: NA; CDR3 protein: CASSIGQGASSGYTF; CDR3 DNA: TGTGCCAGTAGTATAGGACAGGGGGCGTCGTCCGGCTACACCTTC
CDR3 length: 15; J gene: TRBJ2-7; D gene: NA; V gene: TRBV7-2; clone size: NA; CDR3 protein: CASSLRGGLTYEQYF; CDR3 DNA: TGTGCCAGCAGCTTGAGGGGGGGTTTAACCTACGAGCAGTACTTC
CDR3 length: 15; J gene: TRBJ2-2; D gene: TRBD2; V gene: TRBV9; clone size: once; CDR3 protein: CASSRTSGNTGELFF; CDR3 DNA: TGTGCCAGCAGCAGGACTAGCGGGAACACCGGGGAGCTGTTTTTT
CDR3 length: 14; J gene: TRBJ1-3; D gene: NA; V gene: TRBV15; clone size: NA; CDR3 protein: CATSRDFSGNTIYF; CDR3 DNA: TGTGCCACCAGCAGAGACTTCTCTGGAAACACCATATATTTT
CDR3 length: 15; J gene: TRBJ1-2; D gene: TRBD1; V gene: TRBV6-1; clone size: NA; CDR3 protein: CASSEVTGGFYGYTF; CDR3 DNA: TGTGCCAGCAGTGAAGTGACAGGGGGTTTCTATGGCTACACCTTC
CDR3 length: 16; J gene: TRBJ2-5; D gene: TRBD1; V gene: TRBV18; clone size: NA; CDR3 protein: CASSPAGQGAGETQYF; CDR3 DNA: TGTGCCAGCTCACCTGCGGGACAGGGGGCCGGAGAGACCCAGTACTTC
CDR3 length: 15; J gene: TRBJ2-1; D gene: NA; V gene: TRBV14; clone size: NA; CDR3 protein: CASSQDFGGANEQFF; CDR3 DNA: TGTGCCAGCAGCCAAGATTTTGGGGGGGCCAATGAGCAGTTCTTC
CDR3 length: 16; J gene: TRBJ1-4; D gene: NA; V gene: TRBV7-8; clone size: NA; CDR3 protein: CASSLRLMGGIEKLFF; CDR3 DNA: TGTGCCAGCAGCTTAAGGCTCATGGGGGGGATCGAAAAACTGTTTTTT
CDR3 length: 17; J gene: TRBJ1-4; D gene: TRBD1; V gene: TRBV7-9; clone size: NA; CDR3 protein: CSSSLRQGAATNEKLFF; CDR3 DNA: TGTTCCAGCAGCTTGAGGCAGGGGGCGGCAACTAATGAAAAACTGTTTTTT
CDR3 length: 17; J gene: TRBJ2-7; D gene: TRBD1; V gene: TRBV18; clone size: NA; CDR3 protein: CASSPPARQGHTYEQYF; CDR3 DNA: TGTGCCAGCTCACCACCGGCGAGACAGGGGCATACCTACGAGCAGTACTTC
CDR3 length: 12; J gene: TRBJ1-1; D gene: TRBD1; V gene: TRBV28; clone size: NA; CDR3 protein: CASSFGQDQAFF; CDR3 DNA: TGTGCCAGCAGTTTTGGACAGGATCAAGCTTTCTTT
CDR3 length: 16; J gene: TRBJ2-3; D gene: NA; V gene: TRBV6-5; clone size: NA; CDR3 protein: CASSYTRVGSTDTQYF; CDR3 DNA: TGTGCCAGCAGTTATACCAGGGTAGGGAGCACAGATACGCAGTATTTT
CDR3 length: 13; J gene: TRBJ2-5; D gene: NA; V gene: TRBV5-6; clone size: few; CDR3 protein: CASRLLARETQYF; CDR3 DNA: TGTGCCAGCAGATTACTAGCCCGAGAGACCCAGTACTTC
CDR3 length: 15; J gene: TRBJ1-1; D gene: TRBD1; V gene: TRBV5-4; clone size: NA; CDR3 protein: CASSLAPRGSTEAFF; CDR3 DNA: TGTGCCAGCAGCTTGGCCCCCAGGGGGAGCACTGAAGCTTTCTTT
CDR3 length: 15; J gene: TRBJ1-4; D gene: TRBD1; V gene: TRBV7-9; clone size: NA; CDR3 protein: CASSLGGTGNEKLFF; CDR3 DNA: TGTGCCAGCAGCTTAGGCGGGACAGGGAATGAAAAACTGTTTTTT
CDR3 length: 14; J gene: TRBJ2-3; D gene: NA; V gene: TRBV7-9; clone size: NA; CDR3 protein: CASRETRSTDTQYF; CDR3 DNA: TGTGCCTCTAGGGAGACCCGGAGCACAGATACGCAGTATTTT
CDR3 length: 13; J gene: TRBJ1-2; D gene: NA; V gene: TRBV9; clone size: NA; CDR3 protein: CASSVGLAYGYTF; CDR3 DNA: TGTGCCAGCAGCGTAGGGCTGGCCTATGGCTACACCTTC
CDR3 length: 15; J gene: TRBJ1-1; D gene: TRBD1; V gene: TRBV7-9; clone size: NA; CDR3 protein: CASSLVGGRGTEAFF; CDR3 DNA: TGTGCCAGCAGCTTAGTGGGGGGCAGGGGGACTGAAGCTTTCTTT
CDR3 length: 15; J gene: TRBJ1-1; D gene: NA; V gene: TRBV11-2; clone size: NA; CDR3 protein: CASSYWQGSFVEAFF; CDR3 DNA: TGTGCCAGCAGCTACTGGCAGGGGTCATTTGTGGAAGCTTTCTTT
CDR3 length: 11; J gene: TRBJ2-7; D gene: NA; V gene: TRBV20-1; clone size: NA; CDR3 protein: CSASRDYEQYF; CDR3 DNA: TGCAGTGCTAGCCGGGACTACGAGCAGTACTTC
CDR3 length: 13; J gene: TRBJ2-7; D gene: NA; V gene: TRBV2; clone size: NA; CDR3 protein: CASTRARESEQYF; CDR3 DNA: TGTGCCAGCACCAGAGCCAGGGAATCCGAGCAGTACTTC
CDR3 length: 17; J gene: TRBJ1-3; D gene: NA; V gene: TRBV19; clone size: NA; CDR3 protein: CASSIPGYGRVGNTIYF; CDR3 DNA: TGTGCCAGTAGTATCCCCGGCTACGGCAGGGTTGGAAACACCATATATTTT
CDR3 length: 15; J gene: TRBJ2-7; D gene: TRBD2; V gene: TRBV15; clone size: NA; CDR3 protein: CATSRDRGVSYEQYF; CDR3 DNA: TGTGCCACCAGCAGAGATCGGGGGGTGTCCTACGAGCAGTACTTC
CDR3 length: 17; J gene: TRBJ1-5; D gene: NA; V gene: TRBV4-1; clone size: many; CDR3 protein: CASSRNPPRVSNQPQHF; CDR3 DNA: TGCGCCAGCAGCCGAAATCCTCCCCGGGTGAGCAATCAGCCCCAGCATTTT
CDR3 length: 15; J gene: TRBJ2-7; D gene: TRBD1; V gene: TRBV6-1; clone size: few; CDR3 protein: CASSQDRGLSYEQYF; CDR3 DNA: TGTGCCAGCAGTCAGGACAGGGGGCTCTCCTACGAGCAGTACTTC
CDR3 length: 13; J gene: TRBJ2-7; D gene: TRBD1; V gene: TRBV11-3; clone size: NA; CDR3 protein: CASTGGAGNEQYF; CDR3 DNA: TGTGCCAGTACAGGGGGCGCCGGCAACGAGCAGTACTTC
CDR3 length: 16; J gene: TRBJ2-7; D gene: TRBD2; V gene: TRBV27; clone size: NA; CDR3 protein: CASSSRTSGSLDEQYF; CDR3 DNA: TGTGCCAGCAGTTCGAGGACTAGCGGGAGTCTAGACGAGCAGTACTTC
CDR3 length: 15; J gene: TRBJ2-3; D gene: NA; V gene: TRBV7-2; clone size: few; CDR3 protein: CASSRGSWSTDTQYF; CDR3 DNA: TGTGCCAGCAGTCGCGGTAGCTGGAGCACAGATACGCAGTATTTT
CDR3 length: 15; J gene: TRBJ2-1; D gene: TRBD1; V gene: TRBV11-3; clone size: few; CDR3 protein: CASSLRQGAGNEQFF; CDR3 DNA: TGTGCCAGCAGCCTTCGACAGGGGGCTGGCAATGAGCAGTTCTTC
CDR3 length: 15; J gene: TRBJ1-5; D gene: TRBD1; V gene: TRBV9; clone size: NA; CDR3 protein: CASSLQGYSNQPQHF; CDR3 DNA: TGTGCCAGCAGCTTACAGGGGTATAGCAATCAGCCCCAGCATTTT
CDR3 length: 15; J gene: TRBJ2-2; D gene: NA; V gene: TRBV5-1; clone size: NA; CDR3 protein: CASSRQLSNTGELFF; CDR3 DNA: TGCGCCAGCAGCCGACAGCTGTCGAACACCGGGGAGCTGTTTTTT
CDR3 length: 15; J gene: TRBJ1-1; D gene: NA; V gene: TRBV30; clone size: NA; CDR3 protein: CAWTLPRGGRTEAFF; CDR3 DNA: TGTGCCTGGACCTTACCCCGGGGGGGGCGGACTGAAGCTTTCTTT
CDR3 length: 15; J gene: TRBJ2-3; D gene: TRBD1; V gene: TRBV7-3; clone size: NA; CDR3 protein: CASSLRGGPADTQYF; CDR3 DNA: TGTGCCAGCAGCTTACGAGGGGGCCCCGCAGATACGCAGTATTTT
CDR3 length: 17; J gene: TRBJ2-1; D gene: TRBD2; V gene: TRBV25-1; clone size: NA; CDR3 protein: CASSSGRADSSYNEQFF; CDR3 DNA: TGTGCCAGCAGTAGCGGGAGGGCTGATAGCTCCTACAATGAGCAGTTCTTC
CDR3 length: 15; J gene: TRBJ2-7; D gene: TRBD1; V gene: TRBV7-9; clone size: NA; CDR3 protein: CASSYPDRGLYEQYF; CDR3 DNA: TGTGCCAGCAGCTACCCCGACAGGGGACTCTACGAGCAGTACTTC
CDR3 length: 11; J gene: TRBJ1-2; D gene: TRBD1; V gene: TRBV29-1; clone size: NA; CDR3 protein: CSAWGQGSYTF; CDR3 DNA: TGCAGCGCCTGGGGACAGGGGAGCTACACCTTC
CDR3 length: 15; J gene: TRBJ1-5; D gene: TRBD1; V gene: TRBV5-5; clone size: NA; CDR3 protein: CASSSRDSSNQPQHF; CDR3 DNA: TGTGCCAGCAGCTCCCGGGACAGTAGCAATCAGCCCCAGCATTTT
CDR3 length: 18; J gene: TRBJ2-4; D gene: TRBD2; V gene: TRBV7-2; clone size: NA; CDR3 protein: CASSPRLAGVRSKNIQYF; CDR3 DNA: TGTGCCAGCAGCCCCCGACTAGCGGGAGTACGGAGCAAAAACATTCAGTACTTC
CDR3 length: 15; J gene: TRBJ1-2; D gene: TRBD1; V gene: TRBV7-3; clone size: NA; CDR3 protein: CASSLGDDRDYGYTF; CDR3 DNA: TGTGCCAGCAGCTTAGGGGACGACAGGGACTATGGCTACACCTTC
CDR3 length: 16; J gene: TRBJ1-2; D gene: NA; V gene: TRBV9; clone size: NA; CDR3 protein: CASSGGWGGKVSGYTF; CDR3 DNA: TGTGCCAGCAGCGGAGGATGGGGGGGGAAGGTTTCTGGCTACACCTTC
CDR3 length: 15; J gene: TRBJ1-2; D gene: NA; V gene: TRBV6-1; clone size: NA; CDR3 protein: CASSSRTAQSGGYTF; CDR3 DNA: TGTGCCAGCAGTTCCCGGACAGCTCAATCGGGGGGCTACACCTTC
CDR3 length: 14; J gene: TRBJ1-2; D gene: NA; V gene: TRBV6-1; clone size: NA; CDR3 protein: CASNGNEAPYGYTF; CDR3 DNA: TGTGCCAGCAATGGAAATGAGGCTCCCTATGGCTACACCTTC
CDR3 length: 17; J gene: TRBJ2-4; D gene: NA; V gene: TRBV30; clone size: NA; CDR3 protein: CAWTIGTKGPVGNIQYF; CDR3 DNA: TGTGCCTGGACGATAGGGACAAAGGGGCCGGTGGGGAACATTCAGTACTTC
CDR3 length: 12; J gene: TRBJ1-1; D gene: NA; V gene: TRBV25-1; clone size: NA; CDR3 protein: CASRQGHTEAFF; CDR3 DNA: TGTGCCAGCAGGCAGGGGCACACTGAAGCTTTCTTT
CDR3 length: 15; J gene: TRBJ1-5; D gene: NA; V gene: TRBV7-2; clone size: NA; CDR3 protein: CASSYTGYSNQPQHF; CDR3 DNA: TGTGCCAGCAGTTATACAGGGTATAGCAATCAGCCCCAGCATTTT
CDR3 length: 13; J gene: TRBJ2-7; D gene: NA; V gene: TRBV30; clone size: NA; CDR3 protein: CAWRGGAAYEQYF; CDR3 DNA: TGTGCCTGGAGGGGGGGTGCGGCCTACGAGCAGTACTTC
CDR3 length: 16; J gene: TRBJ2-5; D gene: NA; V gene: TRBV4-2; clone size: NA; CDR3 protein: CASSQNRGTVQETQYF; CDR3 DNA: TGTGCCAGCAGCCAAAACCGTGGCACAGTCCAAGAGACCCAGTACTTC